The subject of this entry is one T cell receptor (beta chain). Its antigen is not known. V shed 5 bases and J shed 0 bases, with 14 bases lying between them. Germline loops: CDR1 MDHEN, CDR2 SYDVKM. The CDR3 totals 15 residues. Blood was sampled at initial diagnosis of hyperthyroidism, prior to onset of any ophthalmopathy symptoms. Template material for amplifying TCR beta CDR3 regions consisted of RNA transcripts. An initial round of RT-PCR targeting the TCR CDR3 relied on the HTBI primer set. One entry per CDR3 protein results from TCRdb running MiXCR on the multiplex PCR reads. The data contain approximately 360,000 distinct CDR3 sequences, 15% to 19% of them singletons. The data were obtained in a study of T cells in Graves' hyperthyroidism and ophthalmopathy. Study-level findings and limits: Clonotypes that were expanded in thyroid above 0.001 mostly appeared in blood too.

The sequence came from a woman under 30 with Graves' hyperthyroidism that later progressed to Graves' ophthalmopathy. Sequencing was done on a sample of blood. This sequence joins TRBV28 and TRBJ2-7; D is possibly TRBD1 or TRBD2 (5 bases each). The CDR3 protein is CASSQRGRSSYEQYF. CDR3 nucleotides: TGTGCCAGCAGTCAGAGGGGCCGAAGCTCCTACGAGCAGTACTTC.